This T cell receptor beta chain was sequenced during a study of PD-1 blockade in mismatch repair-deficient tumors. Some clones are missing from TCRdb's copy, which holds only in-frame ones; the method was immunoSEQ multiplex PCR. Altogether about 100,000 clones are present, 82% being singletons, with the ten largest covering approximately 6.8%. Germline values: CDR1 SNHLY, CDR2 FYNNEI. The CDR3 is 13 amino acids. The sequencing here drew on peripheral blood, taken roughly 35 weeks after starting pembrolizumab. V is TRBV2 and J is TRBJ2-7, with D unclear. This TCR was recovered from an adult with mismatch repair-deficient cancer. This chain's CDR3 is CVTAVNPVGEQYF. DNA of the CDR3: TGTGTCACAGCAGTGAACCCCGTAGGGGAGCAGTACTTC.